This T cell receptor beta chain was obtained from a study of blood T cell repertoires in COVID-19. Study-level information: PBMCs, B-cell-depleted T cells, or T cells provided the cDNA or gDNA that made up the material.

Original analysis: From reference gene primer amplification, estimates of nucleated cell counts were derived. Repertoires were generated with immunoSEQ multiplex PCR, while TCRdb's copy carries only in-frame clones and drops some. V and J calls and clone size are as listed in that table; D and trimming were resolved from the DNA. The table shows roughly 220,000 clones, with around 84% occurring only once. This TCR derives from an older man with acute or convalescent COVID-19. Sample: peripheral blood.

The CDR3 loop is CAWSLYGTGYEKLFF. DNA of the CDR3: TGTGCCTGGAGCCTGTACGGGACAGGGTATGAAAAACTGTTTTTT. The chain joins TRBV30 to TRBJ1-4; TRBD1 aligns across 9 bases. This CDR3 contains 15 residues. The trim removed 3 bases at V and 6 bases at J, leaving 8 bases unmatched. Per germline, CDR1 GTSNPN and CDR2 SVGIG (reference sequence).